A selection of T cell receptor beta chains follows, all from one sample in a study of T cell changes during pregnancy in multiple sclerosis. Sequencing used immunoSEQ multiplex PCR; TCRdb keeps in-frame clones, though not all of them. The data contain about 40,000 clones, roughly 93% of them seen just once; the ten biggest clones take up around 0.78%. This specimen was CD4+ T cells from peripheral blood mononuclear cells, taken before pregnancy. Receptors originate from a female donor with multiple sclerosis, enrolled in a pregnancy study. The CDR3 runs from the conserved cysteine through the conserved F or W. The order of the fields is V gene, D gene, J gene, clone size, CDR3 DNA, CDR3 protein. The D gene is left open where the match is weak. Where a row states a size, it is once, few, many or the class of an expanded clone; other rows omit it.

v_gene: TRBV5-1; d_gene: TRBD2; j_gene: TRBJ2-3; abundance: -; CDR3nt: TGCGCCAGCAGCACAATGACTAGCGGGAGAACTGGCACAGATACGCAGTATTTT; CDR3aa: CASSTMTSGRTGTDTQYF
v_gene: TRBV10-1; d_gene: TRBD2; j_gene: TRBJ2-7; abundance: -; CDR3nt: TGCGCCAGGGGGACTAGCGGATATTACGAGCAGTACTTC; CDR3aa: CARGTSGYYEQYF
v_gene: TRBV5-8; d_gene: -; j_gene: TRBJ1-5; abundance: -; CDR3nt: TGTGCCAGCAGCTTGGTTTTTTCAACAGACAGTCAGCCCCAGCATTTT; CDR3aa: CASSLVFSTDSQPQHF
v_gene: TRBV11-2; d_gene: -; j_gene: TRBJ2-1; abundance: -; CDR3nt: TGTGCCATCAGACACATACCGGGCAATGAGCAGTTCTTC; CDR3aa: CAIRHIPGNEQFF
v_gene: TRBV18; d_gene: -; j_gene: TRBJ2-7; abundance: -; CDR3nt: TGTGCCAGCTCACCACGGACAGGAGGGGACGAGCAGTACTTC; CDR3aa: CASSPRTGGDEQYF
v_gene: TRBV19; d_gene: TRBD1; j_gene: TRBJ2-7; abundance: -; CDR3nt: TGTGCCAGTAGTATACCGGGACAGGGACCTTACGAGCAGTACTTC; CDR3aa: CASSIPGQGPYEQYF
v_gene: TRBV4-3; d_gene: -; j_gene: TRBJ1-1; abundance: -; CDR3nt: TGCGCCAGCAGCCAAGAAAGGGGCACTGAAGCTTTCTTT; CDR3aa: CASSQERGTEAFF
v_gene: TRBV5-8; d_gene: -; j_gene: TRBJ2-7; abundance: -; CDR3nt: TGTGCCAGCAGCTTAGGGCCCCCGGCGGGCGAGCAGTACTTC; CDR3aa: CASSLGPPAGEQYF
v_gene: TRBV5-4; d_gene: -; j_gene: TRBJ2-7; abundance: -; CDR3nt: TGTGCCAGCAGCTTGGGACATAGCTCCTACGAGCAGTACTTC; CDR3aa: CASSLGHSSYEQYF
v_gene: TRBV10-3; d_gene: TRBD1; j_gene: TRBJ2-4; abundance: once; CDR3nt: TGTGCCATCAGTGGCGACAGGGATACCAAAAACATTCAGTACTTC; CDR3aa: CAISGDRDTKNIQYF
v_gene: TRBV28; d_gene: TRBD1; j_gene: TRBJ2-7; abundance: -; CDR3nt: TGTGCCAGCAGTGTCCAGGGGGCGGTATCCTACTACGAGCAGTACTTC; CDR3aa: CASSVQGAVSYYEQYF
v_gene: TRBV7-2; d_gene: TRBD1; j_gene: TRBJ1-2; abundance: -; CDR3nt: TGTGCCAGCAGCTCTGGACAGGATGCGTCTGGCTACACCTTC; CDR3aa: CASSSGQDASGYTF
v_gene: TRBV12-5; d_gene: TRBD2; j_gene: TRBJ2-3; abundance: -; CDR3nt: TGTGCTAGTGGTTTGTCCTCTAGCGGGAGGGGAACAGATACGCAGTATTTT; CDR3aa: CASGLSSSGRGTDTQYF
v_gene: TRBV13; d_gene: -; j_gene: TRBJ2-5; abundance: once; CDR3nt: TGTGCCAGCAGCAGACTGGACAGTTCAGGGACCCAGTACTTC; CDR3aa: CASSRLDSSGTQYF
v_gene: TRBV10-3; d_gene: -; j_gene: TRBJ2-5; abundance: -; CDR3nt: TGTGCCATCAGTGAGTCGAACCAGGCCCAGTACTTC; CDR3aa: CAISESNQAQYF
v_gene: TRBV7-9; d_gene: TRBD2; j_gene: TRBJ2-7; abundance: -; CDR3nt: TGTGCCAGCAGCTCCAGCGGACTAGCGGGAGTGTACTTC; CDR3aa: CASSSSGLAGVYF
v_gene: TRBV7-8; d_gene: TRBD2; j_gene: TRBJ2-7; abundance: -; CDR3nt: TGTGCCAGCAGCTTAGTAATGGGTAGCCTAGCGGGAAGGTACTTC; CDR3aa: CASSLVMGSLAGRYF
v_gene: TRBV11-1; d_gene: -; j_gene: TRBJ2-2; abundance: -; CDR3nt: TGTGCCAGCAGAGGGGCAACCAACACCGGGGAGCTGTTTTTT; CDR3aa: CASRGATNTGELFF
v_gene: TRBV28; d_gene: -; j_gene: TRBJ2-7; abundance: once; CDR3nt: TGTGCCAGCAGTAACACCTACGAGCAGTACTTC; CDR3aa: CASSNTYEQYF
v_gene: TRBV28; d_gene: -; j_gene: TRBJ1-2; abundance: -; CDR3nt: TGTGCCAGCAGAGTAGGCGGAGGCAGTAACTATGGCTACACCTTC; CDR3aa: CASRVGGGSNYGYTF
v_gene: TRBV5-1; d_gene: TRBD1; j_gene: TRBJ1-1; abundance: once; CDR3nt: TGCGCCAGCAGCCCGGGACAGCCAGTCACTGAAGCTTTCTTT; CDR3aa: CASSPGQPVTEAFF
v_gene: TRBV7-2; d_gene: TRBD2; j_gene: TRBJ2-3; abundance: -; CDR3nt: TGTGCCAGCAGCACGAGCGGGAGGGCAGATACGCAGTATTTT; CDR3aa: CASSTSGRADTQYF
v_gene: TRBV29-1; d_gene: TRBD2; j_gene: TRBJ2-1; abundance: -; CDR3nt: TGCAGCGTTGTCCTAGCGGCCAGCTACAATGAGCAGTTCTTC; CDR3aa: CSVVLAASYNEQFF